The 14 T cell receptor beta chains in this list originate from one sample, sequenced in a study of control samples from healthy donors and cancer patients. Assay used: immunoSEQ multiplex PCR; TCRdb lists only in-frame clones, some missing. In the table there are 65,000 to 90,000 clones, 89% of which are singletons. Material for sequencing was PBMCs. The receptors stem from a woman between 45 and 60 years old with colorectal cancer.

The chain recombines TRBV5-4 with TRBJ1-2; weak D call: TRBD1 (5 bases). The CDR3 has 16 amino acids. In germline, CDR1 is SGHNT, CDR2 YYREEE (reference sequence). The V gene lost 3 bases and the J gene lost 8 bases, with 23 bases spanning the gap. The CDR3 DNA sequence: TGTGCCAGCAGCTCTTATCTTTTCGACGGGACTGGGGGCTACACCTTC. Translating gives CASSSYLFDGTGGYTF.

This chain links TRBV7-3 with TRBJ2-3, with TRBD2 matching over 12 bases. Germline loops: CDR1 SGHTA, CDR2 FQGTGA. Germline trimming cut 5 bases from V and 4 bases from J; bases unmatched to any gene: 1. CDR3 size: 14 residues. The CDR3 nucleotides are TGTGCCAGCAGCGCTAGCGGGGGGGCAGATACGCAGTATTTT. As protein: CASSASGGADTQYF.

The rearrangement uses TRBV7-8 and TRBJ2-3, with 10 nucleotides matching TRBD1. J gave up 2 bases and V 5 bases, and 7 bases lay outside the gene matches. CDR1 and CDR2 from the germline V gene are SGHVS and FQNEAQ. The CDR3 is made up of 16 amino acids. CDR3 sequence: CASSADRGLYTDTQYF. The CDR3 DNA is TGTGCCAGCAGCGCAGACAGGGGGCTGTACACAGATACGCAGTATTTT.

This clone was detected only once. The chain links TRBV13 to TRBJ1-3; D is possibly TRBD1 (5 bases). The CDR3 sequence is 13 residues long. Per the germline V gene, CDR1 is PRHDT and CDR2 is FYEKMQ (reference sequence). Trimming left V 8 bases short and J 7 bases short, with 15 bases between. CDR3 residues: CASQGGGMNTIYF. CDR3 DNA: TGTGCCAGCCAGGGCGGGGGGATGAACACCATATATTTT.

V usage is TRBV4-1 and J usage is TRBJ1-5, with 7 positions matching TRBD1. J was trimmed by 6 bases and V by 0 bases; bases with no gene match: 2. The CDR3 sequence is 14 residues long. CDR1 and CDR2 (germline): MGHRA, YSYEKL. CDR3 region: CASSQDWTGQPQHF. CDR3 nucleotide sequence: TGCGCCAGCAGCCAAGATTGGACAGGTCAGCCCCAGCATTTT.

J is TRBJ2-3 and V is TRBV5-4; 10 bases map to TRBD2. J was trimmed by 0 bases and V by 4 bases; bases with no gene match: 5. This CDR3 spans 16 amino acids. CDR1 SGHNT and CDR2 YYREEE come from the germline V gene (reference sequence). The CDR3 spells CASSLSLAGSTDTQYF. CDR3 nucleotide sequence: TGTGCCAGCAGCCTCTCACTAGCGGGGAGCACAGATACGCAGTATTTT.

The chain joins TRBV6-1 to TRBJ2-1, with 7 positions matching TRBD1. The CDR3 runs 15 residues. Looked up from germline, CDR1 is MNHNS and CDR2 is SASEGT. The V and J ends lost 2 bases and 2 bases, in that order; junction bases with no gene match: 3. The CDR3 region is CASSEPGTAYNEQFF. The CDR3 bases are TGTGCCAGCAGTGAACCCGGGACAGCCTACAATGAGCAGTTCTTC.

The chain combines TRBV10-3 with TRBJ1-5, with D hard to call. There are 14 residues in the CDR3. The V gene lost 1 base and the J gene lost 5 bases, with 9 bases spanning the gap. Per the germline V gene, CDR1 is ENHRY and CDR2 is SYGVKD. Here the CDR3 reads CAISEFGRDQPQHF. The CDR3 DNA is TGTGCCATCAGTGAGTTTGGTCGGGATCAGCCCCAGCATTTT.

This chain joins TRBV6-5 and TRBJ2-1; a weak D match, TRBD1 (5 bases). Germline lookup yields CDR1 MNHEY and CDR2 SVGAGI. This CDR3 spans 15 amino acids. V was pared by 2 bases and J by 5 bases, with 13 bases between. The CDR3: CASSYRGLGNNEQFF. CDR3 DNA sequence: TGTGCCAGCAGTTACAGGGGCTTAGGTAACAATGAGCAGTTCTTC.

The genes are TRBV10-2 and TRBJ1-1; maybe TRBD1 (6 bases). The V gene lost 5 bases and the J gene lost 7 bases, with 14 bases spanning the gap. Germline CDR1 is WSHSY and CDR2 is SAAADI. There are 13 residues in the CDR3. CDR3 loop: CASSRQGNYEAFF. The CDR3 bases are TGCGCCAGCAGTAGGCAGGGGAATTATGAAGCTTTCTTT.

V usage is TRBV10-3 and J usage is TRBJ2-2; 9 bases agree with TRBD2. Germline CDR1 ENHRY, CDR2 SYGVKD. With 9 bases clipped from V and 5 bases from J, the junction kept 7 bases outside the gene matches. This CDR3 region has 14 residues. The CDR3 protein is CAIRGGAETGELFF. CDR3 bases: TGTGCCATACGCGGGGGGGCAGAGACCGGGGAGCTGTTTTTT.

This chain connects TRBV5-6 to TRBJ1-3; maybe TRBD1 (5 bases). This CDR3 is 17 amino acids long. Germline loops: CDR1 SGHDT, CDR2 YYEEEE. V lost 0 bases and J lost 1, with 14 bases in between. CDR3 nucleotide sequence: TGTGCCAGCAGCTTGGGGGGCCAGGGTTGGTCTGGAAACACCATATATTTT. It yields the protein CASSLGGQGWSGNTIYF.

This rearrangement joins TRBV7-8 to TRBJ2-3, with 11 nucleotides matching TRBD2. Germline V lookup: CDR1 SGHVS, CDR2 FQNEAQ. CDR3 length: 17 residues. V shed 2 bases, J shed 6 bases, and the junction held 10 bases outside the gene matches. The CDR3: CASSLISGGDRIDTQYF. The CDR3 DNA reads TGTGCCAGCAGCTTAATTAGCGGGGGGGACCGGATTGATACGCAGTATTTT.

CDR3 DNA sequence: TGTGCCAGTAGTCAGGTAACAGGGGGAGAAGGGACTGAAGCTTTCTTT. Amino acid sequence: CASSQVTGGEGTEAFF. V is TRBV19 and J is TRBJ1-1; TRBD1 agrees at 8 bases. The J segment lost 5 bases and the V segment lost 5 bases, leaving 13 bases of the junction unmatched. CDR3 size: 16 residues. CDR1 is LNHDA, CDR2 SQIVND, per germline (reference sequence).